The next 24 T cell receptor beta chains were all read from a single sample in a study of blood T cell repertoires in COVID-19. Repertoires were generated with immunoSEQ multiplex PCR, while TCRdb's copy carries only in-frame clones and drops some. Among 180,000 or so clones listed, 75% to 90% were seen once. Sequences were obtained from peripheral blood. These receptors were obtained from a human donor with active or convalescent COVID-19. The donor label of this sample is uncertain.

This clone was seen many times. Other DNA sequences in this sample translate to the same CDR3. This chain uses TRBV4-3 with TRBJ2-7; maybe TRBD2 (6 bases). V lost 1 base to trimming and J lost 0 bases, with 10 bases between them. This CDR3 comprises 15 residues. Germline lookup yields CDR1 LGHNA and CDR2 YSLEER. This CDR3 reads CASSQVADYSYEQYF. CDR3 DNA sequence: TGCGCCAGCAGCCAAGTGGCGGACTACTCCTACGAGCAGTACTTC.

This rearrangement joins TRBV10-3 to TRBJ1-2; 7 nucleotides match TRBD1. This CDR3 has 15 residues. Germline trimming cut 0 bases from V and 1 base from J; bases unmatched to any gene: 2. Per germline, CDR1 ENHRY and CDR2 SYGVKD. The CDR3 here is CAISESTGLNYGYTF. CDR3 nucleotide sequence: TGTGCCATCAGTGAGTCGACAGGGCTTAACTATGGCTACACCTTC.

This clone was observed once. This chain connects TRBV30 to TRBJ1-2, with D perhaps TRBD1 (5 bases). CDR3 length: 14 residues. CDR1 GTSNPN and CDR2 SVGIG come from the germline V gene (reference sequence). Trimming stripped 2 bases from V and 4 bases from J, with 14 bases between. The CDR3: CAWSTGQGVYGYTF. CDR3 bases: TGTGCCTGGAGTACCGGTCAGGGCGTCTATGGCTACACCTTC.

The rearrangement uses TRBV10-3 and TRBJ2-5, with a possible D match to TRBD1 (6 bases). The germline V gene has CDR1 ENHRY and CDR2 SYGVKD. The CDR3 sequence is 15 residues long. V lost 3 bases, J lost 5 bases, and 16 bases lay in between. For the CDR3, the DNA is TGTGCCATCAGTGACAGGCAGGGGAGTAAGGAGACCCAGTACTTC. Encoded protein: CAISDRQGSKETQYF.

The J gene is TRBJ1-1, the V gene TRBV5-6; unclear D gene. This CDR3 spans 15 amino acids. V was trimmed by 4 bases and J by 0 bases, leaving 13 bases between them. Looked up from germline, CDR1 is SGHDT and CDR2 is YYEEEE. CDR3 sequence reads: CASSPRGRLNTEAFF. The CDR3 DNA follows: TGTGCCAGCAGCCCTCGAGGGCGGTTGAACACTGAAGCTTTCTTT.

The rearrangement links TRBV9 to TRBJ2-3, with 16 nucleotides matching TRBD2. The trim removed 0 bases at V and 4 bases at J, leaving 5 bases unmatched. From germline, CDR1 is SGDLS and CDR2 YYNGEE. This CDR3 is 18 amino acids long. The DNA for the CDR3 is TGTGCCAGCAGCGTAGGGGGACTAGCGGGAGGGTATGCAGATACGCAGTATTTT. Translated: CASSVGGLAGGYADTQYF.

In its sample, this clone was seen a few times. The junction shows a germline mismatch at one end, possibly a read error. The V and J genes are TRBV28 and TRBJ1-2; TRBD1 agrees at 9 bases. From germline, CDR1 is MDHEN and CDR2 SYDVKM. This CDR3 spans 17 amino acids. CDR3 residues: CASILSGTGSPLYGYTF. The CDR3 DNA reads as TGTGCCAGCATTTTATCCGGGACAGGGTCCCCTCTCTATGGCTACACCTTC.

The genes are TRBV6-5 and TRBJ1-1; D is undetermined. The CDR3 is 14 residues long. Trimming took 5 bases from V and 1 from J, leaving 11 bases between them. Germline V gives CDR1 MNHEY, CDR2 SVGAGI. CDR3 residues: CASSPRGTNTEAFF. In DNA form, the CDR3 reads TGTGCCAGCAGTCCTCGCGGCACGAACACTGAAGCTTTCTTT.

The gene calls are TRBV6-1 and TRBJ1-2; 11 bases are shared with TRBD1. After removal of 4 bases from V and 2 bases from J, the junction contained 6 bases not matched to a gene. Germline V lookup: CDR1 MNHNS, CDR2 SASEGT. The CDR3 has 16 residues. The chain's CDR3 is CASSAARTGGNYGYTF. CDR3 DNA sequence: TGTGCCAGCAGTGCCGCCAGGACAGGGGGCAACTATGGCTACACCTTC.

The CDR3 coding sequence is TGTGCCAGCAGTTCCCTACCTATGGGGACAGGGGGGCACGAGCAGTACTTC. It specifies CASSSLPMGTGGHEQYF. This chain joins TRBV28 and TRBJ2-7, with 11 bases identical to TRBD1. The CDR3 is made up of 17 amino acids. Germline CDR1 MDHEN, CDR2 SYDVKM. After removal of 4 bases from V and 5 bases from J, the junction contained 13 bases not matched to a gene.

The rearrangement uses TRBV19 and TRBJ1-4, with TRBD1 matching 9 bases. The V gene end was trimmed by 7 bases and the J gene end by 0 bases; junction bases not matched to a gene: 6. CDR3 length equals 16 residues. Germline-derived CDR1 and CDR2 are LNHDA and SQIVND (reference sequence). CDR3 DNA: TGTGCCAGTACCCGGACAGGGGTAGCAACTAATGAAAAACTGTTTTTT. Protein sequence: CASTRTGVATNEKLFF.

V and J are TRBV28 and TRBJ2-1, with a tentative D call TRBD2 (6 bases). Trimming took off 10 bases at V and 3 bases at J, with 28 bases between the two ends. Germline V CDR1 and CDR2: MDHEN, SYDVKM. The CDR3 runs to 18 residues. The CDR3 sequence is CATGGSSASSLYYNEQFF. The CDR3 DNA follows: TGTGCCACCGGGGGTTCTAGCGCCTCCTCGCTCTACTACAATGAGCAGTTCTTC.

The rearrangement joins TRBV5-4 to TRBJ2-2; D is possibly TRBD2 (5 bases). Trimming removed 3 bases at V and 0 bases at J, with 12 bases between. This CDR3 is 16 amino acids long. Germline V gene sequence: CDR1 SGHNT, CDR2 YYREEE (reference sequence). The CDR3 bases are TGTGCCAGCAGCTCCGGAGGAGGCGCGAACACCGGGGAGCTGTTTTTT. Protein sequence: CASSSGGGANTGELFF.

The chain combines TRBV4-1 with TRBJ2-4; possibly TRBD1 for D (6 bases). Germline CDR1 is MGHRA and CDR2 is YSYEKL. This CDR3 comprises 17 residues. Trimming left V 1 base short and J 1 base short, with 14 bases between. In DNA, the CDR3 is TGCGCCAGCAGCCAAGCCCCCAGGGGATCGGCCAAAAACATTCAGTACTTC. Amino acid sequence: CASSQAPRGSAKNIQYF.

The V call is TRBV19, the J call TRBJ2-7; 10 bases map to TRBD2. This CDR3 spans 16 amino acids. CDR1 LNHDA and CDR2 SQIVND come from the germline V gene (reference sequence). The V segment lost 5 bases and the J segment 4 bases; nucleotides outside the gene matches: 11. Here the CDR3 reads CASSLPRGSGRYEQYF. CDR3 coding DNA: TGTGCCAGTAGTCTCCCCCGGGGTAGCGGGAGGTACGAGCAGTACTTC.

The chain links TRBV28 to TRBJ2-3; TRBD1 agrees at 9 bases. CDR3 size: 16 residues. Germline loops: CDR1 MDHEN, CDR2 SYDVKM. Trimming cost V 2 bases and J 2 bases; bases outside gene matches: 5. The CDR3 coding sequence is TGTGCCAGCAGTTTAATGCGACAGGGGGTCACAGATACGCAGTATTTT. It codes for CASSLMRQGVTDTQYF.

V usage is TRBV29-1 and J usage is TRBJ1-1; D gene uncertain. The CDR3 is 13 amino acids. Trimming took off 4 bases at V and 4 bases at J, with 13 bases between the two ends. Germline V CDR1 and CDR2: SQVTM, ANQGSEA. CDR3 protein: CSVAGSLGTEAFF. Here the CDR3 DNA reads TGCAGCGTTGCGGGGAGCTTAGGCACTGAAGCTTTCTTT. The full variable domain, with the rest looked up from reference TRBV29-1 and TRBJ1-1, is SAVISQKPSRDICQRGTSLTIQCQVDSQVTMMFWYRQQPGQSLTLIATANQGSEATYESGFVIDKFPISRPNLTFSTLTVSNMSPEDSSIYLCSVAGSLGTEAFFGQGTRLTVV.

This chain links TRBV24-1 with TRBJ2-5; D is possibly TRBD1 (6 bases). The germline gives CDR1 KGHDR, CDR2 SFDVKD. The CDR3 has 15 amino acids. Trimming shortened V by 4 bases and J by 4 bases, and 15 bases separated the two germline ends. CDR3 protein: CATSEEFRGGETQYF. The CDR3 DNA reads TGTGCCACCAGTGAGGAGTTCAGGGGTGGAGAGACCCAGTACTTC.

This clone was counted only a few times. The genes are TRBV6-2 or TRBV6-3 and TRBJ2-7, with 10 bases matching TRBD1. The ends lost 0 bases at V and 3 bases at J; junction bases unmatched: 8. Germline V gene lookup returns CDR1 MNHEY and CDR2 SVGEGT. The CDR3 spans 17 residues. CDR3 sequence reads: CASSYSIDRGLYYEQYF. As DNA, the CDR3 is TGTGCCAGCAGTTACTCGATTGACAGGGGGCTTTACTACGAGCAGTACTTC.

This chain's CDR3 is CASRTTGINEKLFF. CDR3 sequence (DNA): TGTGCCAGCAGGACGACAGGGATTAATGAAAAACTGTTTTTT. The genes are TRBV28 and TRBJ1-4, with TRBD1 matching over 7 bases. Germline assignment: CDR1 MDHEN and CDR2 SYDVKM. The length of the CDR3 is 14 residues. Losses at the gene ends were 6 bases for V and 4 bases for J; bases not matched to a gene: 5.

V usage is TRBV6-2 or TRBV6-3 and J usage is TRBJ1-5, with 7 bases aligning to TRBD1. Germline V gene data show CDR1 as MNHEY and CDR2 as SVGEGT. With 6 bases clipped from V and 2 bases from J, the junction kept 7 bases outside the gene matches. There are 15 residues in the CDR3. For the CDR3, the DNA is TGTGCCAGCAGCTCGGACAGGCTAGGCAATCAGCCCCAGCATTTT. Encoded protein: CASSSDRLGNQPQHF.

This chain uses TRBV7-9 with TRBJ2-7; 7 bases map to TRBD1. The V gene's germline CDR1 is SEHNR and CDR2 FQNEAQ (reference sequence). The CDR3 extends over 15 amino acids. The trim removed 2 bases at V and 3 bases at J, leaving 7 bases unmatched. The CDR3 region has the DNA TGTGCCAGCAGCTTATCCCCCGACAGGGACTACGAGCAGTACTTC. Residues: CASSLSPDRDYEQYF.

The chain combines TRBV5-6 with TRBJ2-5; D is uncertain. CDR3 length: 14 amino acids. The germline CDR1 and CDR2 sequences are SGHDT and YYEEEE. V was shortened by 0 bases and J by 4 bases, with 10 bases between the two germline ends. The CDR3 loop is CASSLVTDRETQYF. In nucleotides, the CDR3 is TGTGCCAGCAGCTTGGTAACAGATAGAGAGACCCAGTACTTC.

This chain joins TRBV4-3 and TRBJ1-6; D uncertain. Trimming shortened V by 4 bases and J by 13 bases, and 14 bases separated the two germline ends. Germline lookup yields CDR1 LGHNA and CDR2 YSLEER. The CDR3 contains 13 residues. The CDR3 coding sequence is TGCGCCAGCAGCCCCACACAATTCTCCCCCCTCCACTTT. Translating gives CASSPTQFSPLHF.